Below are 16 T cell receptor beta chains sequenced from a single sample in a study of T-cell memory formation after mild COVID-19. TCRdb ran MiXCR on the 5' RACE reads and lists one entry per CDR3 protein. The profile covers roughly 300,000 distinct CDR3 sequences, with over 7% appearing a single time and 20% to 25% taken by the ten largest. Sequencing was done on a sample of PBMCs or a T cell subset sorted from them (not recorded which). These receptors were obtained from a man aged 18 to 29 who had mild COVID-19 (a few samples of this study predate the infection). Cell type and time point are not known.

This clonotype was counted many times. The chain combines TRBV5-1 with TRBJ2-3; a possible D gene is TRBD1 (5 bases). V was pared by 0 bases and J by 6 bases, with 5 bases between. The CDR3 loop spans 12 amino acids. Germline CDR1 reads SGHRS; CDR2 reads YFSETQ. In DNA, the CDR3 is TGCGCCAGCAGCTTGGACAGGGATACGCAGTATTTT. Residues: CASSLDRDTQYF.

This clonotype was observed at least ten times. V and J are TRBV7-2 and TRBJ1-6, with D tentatively TRBD1 (6 bases). Germline V gene lookup returns CDR1 SGHTA and CDR2 FQGNSA. The CDR3 contains 14 residues. The V end was cut by 5 bases, the J end by 3 bases, with 8 bases between. The CDR3 sequence is CASSPQGYNSPLHF. CDR3 sequence (DNA): TGTGCCAGCAGCCCACAGGGCTATAATTCACCCCTCCACTTT.

This clonotype was seen a few times. The chain is built from TRBV9 and TRBJ1-1, with 7 bases aligning to TRBD1. This CDR3 has 14 amino acids. Trimming cost V 4 bases and J 6 bases; bases outside gene matches: 9. Germline V gives CDR1 SGDLS, CDR2 YYNGEE. DNA of the CDR3: TGTGCCAGCAGCCCAAAGACAGGGATTTCTGAAGCTTTCTTT. Amino acids: CASSPKTGISEAFF.

This rearrangement joins TRBV7-2 to TRBJ2-7; possibly TRBD1 for D (5 bases). CDR3 length: 13 amino acids. Trimming removed 4 bases from V and 0 bases from J, with 7 bases in between. The germline CDR1 and CDR2 sequences are SGHTA and FQGNSA. In nucleotides, the CDR3 is TGTGCCAGCAGCTACGACAGCTCCTACGAGCAGTACTTC. Encoded protein: CASSYDSSYEQYF.

This clonotype was counted only a few times. The chain employs TRBV12-3 or TRBV12-4 and TRBJ2-3, with TRBD2 as a possible D gene (7 bases). This CDR3 has 13 amino acids. The germline V and J ends were trimmed by 7 bases and 4 bases, with 12 bases remaining between them. The CDR3 DNA is TGTGCCAGCAACCTGCGGGGGCCAGATACGCAGTATTTT. Translation gives CASNLRGPDTQYF.

The sample holds a few counts of this clonotype. For the CDR3, the DNA is TGTGCCAGCAGCGTAGACCCTAGCGGGGGATGGAGCACAGATACGCAGTATTTT. The encoded protein is CASSVDPSGGWSTDTQYF. The chain employs TRBV9 and TRBJ2-3, with 10 bases fitting TRBD2. J gave up 0 bases and V 0 bases, and 7 bases lay outside the gene matches. From germline, CDR1 is SGDLS and CDR2 YYNGEE. This CDR3 contains 18 residues.

This clonotype has just a few counts. J is TRBJ2-5 and V is TRBV7-2; the match to TRBD1 covers 12 bases. Germline V gene lookup returns CDR1 SGHTA and CDR2 FQGNSA. This CDR3 comprises 16 residues. V gave up 5 bases and J gave up 1 base; unmatched junction bases: 5. The CDR3, as DNA: TGTGCCAGCAGCAACCGGGACAGGGGGCTCCAAGAGACCCAGTACTTC. This encodes CASSNRDRGLQETQYF.

The chain links TRBV30 to TRBJ1-2; D ambiguous. CDR3 length equals 15 residues. Trimming pared 0 bases from V and 1 base from J, leaving 12 bases between. The germline gives CDR1 GTSNPN, CDR2 SVGIG (reference sequence). Here the CDR3 reads CAWSVPPYLNYGYTF. CDR3 DNA: TGTGCCTGGAGTGTGCCCCCATATCTTAACTATGGCTACACCTTC. The whole variable domain, filled in from reference TRBV30 and TRBJ1-2, reads SQTIHQWPATLVQPVGSPLSLECTVEGTSNPNLYWYRQAAGRGLQLLFYSVGIGQISSEVPQNLSASRPQDRQFILSSKKLLLSDSGFYLCAWSVPPYLNYGYTFGSGTRLTVV.

This clonotype was seen only a few times. The chain links TRBV7-9 to TRBJ1-2; the match to TRBD1 covers 12 bases. Trimming removed 5 bases from V and 8 bases from J; junction bases left unmatched: 6. The CDR3 consists of 14 residues. The germline V gene has CDR1 SEHNR and CDR2 FQNEAQ (reference sequence). CDR3 DNA: TGTGCCAGCAGCGAGGGACAGGGGGCGAGAGGCTACACCTTC. Residues: CASSEGQGARGYTF.

This clonotype was detected a few times. The chain links TRBV28 to TRBJ1-2; 11 bases agree with TRBD1. With V trimmed by 6 bases and J by 4 bases, 7 bases remained unmatched. CDR1 MDHEN and CDR2 SYDVKM come from the germline V gene. There are 15 residues in the CDR3. In nucleotides, the CDR3 is TGTGCCAGCAGAACCGGGACAGGGGGAGCCTATGGCTACACCTTC. This codes for CASRTGTGGAYGYTF.

This clonotype was seen only a few times. This chain connects TRBV9 to TRBJ2-3, with D maybe TRBD2 (6 bases). The CDR3 has 17 amino acids. Germline lookup yields CDR1 SGDLS and CDR2 YYNGEE. V dropped 4 bases and J dropped 8 bases, with 26 bases sitting between them. The CDR3: CASSPPTSNGLAVTQYF. In nucleotides, the CDR3 is TGTGCCAGCAGCCCCCCGACTAGTAATGGGTTGGCGGTTACGCAGTATTTT.

J is TRBJ1-2 and V is TRBV25-1, with D perhaps matching TRBD1 (5 bases). Germline assignment: CDR1 MGHDK and CDR2 SYGVNS. Trimming removed 4 bases from V and 0 bases from J, with 12 bases in between. CDR3 size: 15 residues. In nucleotides, the CDR3 is TGTGCCAGCAGTGCCCAGGGTGATCCTAACTATGGCTACACCTTC. This codes for CASSAQGDPNYGYTF.

V is TRBV27 and J is TRBJ2-7; D is unresolved. V lost 2 bases to trimming and J lost 6 bases, with 14 bases between them. Per germline, CDR1 MNHEY and CDR2 SMNVEV (reference sequence). The CDR3 totals 14 residues. This CDR3 reads CASSLVGDGREQYV. In DNA, the CDR3 is TGTGCCAGCAGTTTAGTCGGTGATGGGCGCGAGCAGTACGTC.

The rearrangement uses TRBV5-1 and TRBJ2-1; no clear D gene. Trimming removed 7 bases at V and 8 bases at J, with 10 bases between. Germline V lookup: CDR1 SGHRS, CDR2 YFSETQ. The CDR3 totals 11 residues. The CDR3 loop reads CASGLRDEQFF. The DNA of the CDR3 is TGCGCCAGCGGGCTCCGTGATGAGCAGTTCTTC. The full variable domain, in which reference TRBV5-1 and TRBJ2-1 provide the parts outside the CDR3, is KAGVTQTPRYLIKTRGQQVTLSCSPISGHRSVSWYQQTPGQGLQFLFEYFSETQRNKGNFPGRFSGRQFSNSRSEMNVSTLELGDSALYLCASGLRDEQFFGPGTRLTVL.

A few counts support this clonotype. This chain joins TRBV29-1 and TRBJ2-7, with a weak D call TRBD1 (5 bases). CDR1 is SQVTM, CDR2 ANQGSEA, per germline. The CDR3 loop spans 13 amino acids. V was shortened by 0 bases and J by 6 bases, with 12 bases between the two germline ends. In DNA form, the CDR3 reads TGCAGCGTTGAAGATCAGGCAGGGCTCGAGCAGTACTTC. Translated, it gives CSVEDQAGLEQYF.

The V and J genes are TRBV11-2 and TRBJ2-7; 7 bases are shared with TRBD1. V was clipped by 5 bases and J by 5 bases; unmatched bases: 6. The CDR3 has 13 amino acids. The germline V gene has CDR1 SGHAT and CDR2 FQNNGV. The DNA of the CDR3 is TGTGCCAGCAGCCAAGACAGGGTCAACGAGCAGTACGTC. Protein: CASSQDRVNEQYV.